The 29 T cell receptor beta chains below were found in one sample sequenced in a study of chemoradiotherapy in HPV16-positive cancers. Only in-frame clones appear in the TCRdb table, and some are missing; sequencing was by immunoSEQ multiplex PCR. This table has about 6,200 clones, roughly 84% appearing once. The specimen comprised tumor tissue, sampled from a patient who underwent chemoradiotherapy. These receptors all come from a human donor with HPV-associated anogenital cancer.

The gene calls are TRBV7-9 and TRBJ1-4, with a possible D match to TRBD1 (5 bases). V was pared by 6 bases and J by 4 bases, with 18 bases between. The CDR3 runs 16 residues. CDR1 is SEHNR, CDR2 FQNEAQ, per germline (reference sequence). This CDR3 reads CASSMGGAPINEKLFF. The CDR3 DNA follows: TGTGCCAGCAGTATGGGAGGGGCGCCGATTAATGAAAAACTGTTTTTT.

A single count supports this clone. The V gene is TRBV6-5, the J gene TRBJ2-1; 9 bases map to TRBD2. This CDR3 comprises 15 residues. V shed 5 bases and J 4 bases; nucleotides not matched to a gene: 6. CDR1 is MNHEY, CDR2 SVGAGI, per germline. The CDR3 region has the DNA TGTGCCAGCAGTCCTCTAGCGGGGACTTACAATGAGCAGTTCTTC. Its protein product is CASSPLAGTYNEQFF.

The rearrangement uses TRBV28 and TRBJ1-5; perhaps TRBD1 as D (5 bases). From germline, CDR1 is MDHEN and CDR2 SYDVKM. V was trimmed by 1 base and J by 2 bases, leaving 15 bases between them. This CDR3 spans 17 amino acids. The CDR3, as DNA: TGTGCCAGCAGTTTATCGGCAGGGCCCTTCGGCAATCAGCCCCAGCATTTT. It is translated as CASSLSAGPFGNQPQHF. Full variable domain (remainder filled in from reference TRBV28 and TRBJ1-5): DVKVTQSSRYLVKRTGEKVFLECVQDMDHENMFWYRQDPGLGLRLIYFSYDVKMKEKGDIPEGYSVSREKKERFSLILESASTNQTSMYLCASSLSAGPFGNQPQHFGDGTRLSIL.

The rearrangement links TRBV7-3 to TRBJ2-5; D remains unclear. CDR1 is SGHTA and CDR2 is FQGTGA in the germline V gene. This CDR3 is built from 13 residues. Trimming pared 3 bases from V and 1 base from J, leaving 6 bases between. This CDR3 is CASSLTAQETQYF. The CDR3 bases are TGTGCCAGCAGCTTGACGGCCCAAGAGACCCAGTACTTC.

The rearrangement joins TRBV10-3 to TRBJ1-1, with D unresolved. Germline V gene data show CDR1 as ENHRY and CDR2 as SYGVKD. This CDR3 contains 17 residues. The germline V and J ends were trimmed by 2 bases and 3 bases, with 19 bases remaining between them. The CDR3 DNA reads TGTGCCATCAGTGAGCCATCCATGGGGAGAGCGTACACTGAAGCTTTCTTT. Translated, it gives CAISEPSMGRAYTEAFF.

The genes are TRBV7-7 and TRBJ2-3; TRBD2 might be the D (5 bases). Trimming left V 5 bases short and J 5 bases short, with 14 bases between. Germline CDR1 SSHAT, CDR2 FNYEAQ (reference sequence). This CDR3 is built from 14 residues. The CDR3 region has the DNA TGTGCCAGCAGCCCGAGCGGTTTAGGAGATACGCAGTATTTT. Its translation: CASSPSGLGDTQYF. Filled out from reference TRBV7-7 and TRBJ2-3, the complete variable domain reads GAGVSQSPRYKVTKRGQDVTLRCDPISSHATLYWYQQALGQGPEFLTYFNYEAQPDKSGLPSDRFSAERPEGSISTLTIQRTEQRDSAMYRCASSPSGLGDTQYFGPGTRLTVL.

The chain couples TRBV7-8 to TRBJ1-1; D perhaps matches TRBD1 (5 bases). V was trimmed by 2 bases and J by 1 base, leaving 5 bases between them. Germline assignment: CDR1 SGHVS and CDR2 FQNEAQ. The CDR3 is 13 residues long. Written as DNA, the CDR3 is TGTGCCAGCAGCTTACAGGGGAACACTGAAGCTTTCTTT. Translated, it gives CASSLQGNTEAFF.

The genes are TRBV4-1 and TRBJ2-7; D might be TRBD1 (6 bases). The CDR3 spans 16 residues. Trimming shortened V by 0 bases and J by 2 bases, and 14 bases separated the two germline ends. The V gene's germline CDR1 is MGHRA and CDR2 YSYEKL. The CDR3 DNA reads as TGCGCCAGCAGCCAAGAGATTGGACAGTCAGCCTACGAGCAGTACTTC. This gives the protein CASSQEIGQSAYEQYF.

The CDR3 is CASSLSGGAGETQYF. CDR3 sequence (DNA): TGTGCCAGCAGTTTATCAGGGGGCGCTGGGGAGACCCAGTACTTC. The chain joins TRBV28 to TRBJ2-5; 8 bases match TRBD1. The CDR3 has 15 amino acids. In germline, CDR1 is MDHEN, CDR2 SYDVKM. With 1 base clipped from V and 5 bases from J, the junction kept 6 bases outside the gene matches.

The CDR3 is CASSPQGMGIQYF. CDR3 bases: TGTGCCAGCAGCCCCCAGGGAATGGGCATTCAGTACTTC. The rearrangement uses TRBV6-5 and TRBJ2-4; maybe TRBD1 (5 bases). The CDR3 runs 13 residues. The germline V gene has CDR1 MNHEY and CDR2 SVGAGI. The ends were cut back, 6 bases at V and 9 bases at J, with 15 bases in the middle.

The chain couples TRBV2 to TRBJ1-1; D uncertain. Germline V lookup: CDR1 SNHLY, CDR2 FYNNEI. Trimming pared 4 bases from V and 4 bases from J, leaving 10 bases between. This CDR3 is built from 13 residues. The CDR3 spells CASSGEGTTEAFF. In DNA form, the CDR3 reads TGTGCCAGCAGTGGGGAGGGTACCACTGAAGCTTTCTTT.

This clone turned up a few times. This sequence joins TRBV7-9 and TRBJ1-1, with D unclear. Looked up from germline, CDR1 is SEHNR and CDR2 is FQNEAQ (reference sequence). This CDR3 region has 13 residues. Trimming took off 2 bases at V and 7 bases at J, with 11 bases between the two ends. The CDR3 region is CASSLHTASEAFF. In DNA form, the CDR3 reads TGTGCCAGCAGCTTACACACAGCGAGTGAAGCTTTCTTT.

CDR3 nucleotides: TGCGCCAGCAGCTTGTTAGCAGCTAACACCGGGGAGCTGTTTTTT. As protein: CASSLLAANTGELFF. The rearrangement joins TRBV5-1 to TRBJ2-2, with D hard to call. V was pared by 1 base and J by 2 bases, with 9 bases between. This CDR3 has 15 amino acids. Germline CDR1 and CDR2: SGHRS and YFSETQ.

The chain links TRBV14 to TRBJ2-6, with D uncertain. Trimming shortened V by 0 bases and J by 0 bases, and 6 bases separated the two germline ends. Germline V gene data show CDR1 as SGHDN and CDR2 as FVKESK. The CDR3 has 16 residues. The CDR3 coding sequence is TGTGCCAGCAGCCAAGATCTTCGCTCTGGGGCCAACGTCCTGACTTTC. As protein: CASSQDLRSGANVLTF.

CDR3 residues: CASRDGLAVYTDTQYF. CDR3 DNA: TGTGCCAGCAGGGACGGACTAGCGGTTTACACAGATACGCAGTATTTT. The chain combines TRBV27 with TRBJ2-3, with 10 positions matching TRBD2. CDR3 length equals 16 residues. J was trimmed by 2 bases and V by 6 bases; bases with no gene match: 8. Per germline, CDR1 MNHEY and CDR2 SMNVEV (reference sequence).

V gene TRBV11-1 combines with J gene TRBJ2-7; 10 bases fit TRBD1. Germline V gives CDR1 SGHAT, CDR2 FQDESV (reference sequence). This CDR3 has 18 amino acids. V lost 7 bases and J lost 0; bases outside the gene matches: 15. This chain's CDR3 is CASKVGTGVPSLSYEQYF. In DNA form, the CDR3 reads TGTGCCAGCAAGGTCGGGACAGGGGTGCCCTCTCTCTCCTACGAGCAGTACTTC.

V and J are TRBV15 and TRBJ2-5; no clear D gene. Trimming stripped 0 bases from V and 5 bases from J, with 4 bases between. The CDR3 consists of 12 residues. Germline V gives CDR1 LNHNV, CDR2 YYDKDF (reference sequence). CDR3 DNA: TGTGCCACCAGCAGAGACCGGGAGACCCAGTACTTC. Translated: CATSRDRETQYF.

The chain combines TRBV7-2 with TRBJ1-2, with D tentatively TRBD1 (6 bases). V lost 5 bases, J lost 2 bases, and 9 bases lay in between. This CDR3 is built from 13 residues. The germline CDR1 and CDR2 sequences are SGHTA and FQGNSA. The CDR3: CASSRTVNYGYTF. CDR3 in DNA: TGTGCCAGCAGCCGGACAGTCAACTATGGCTACACCTTC.

In DNA form, the CDR3 reads TGTGCCAGCAGCCCCCGGGGCAGGGTCAAAACTGAAGCTTTCTTT. Amino acids: CASSPRGRVKTEAFF. The rearrangement joins TRBV13 to TRBJ1-1; TRBD1 might be the D (5 bases). V lost 5 bases and J 5 bases, leaving 18 bases between the germline ends. Per germline, CDR1 PRHDT and CDR2 FYEKMQ (reference sequence). CDR3 size: 15 residues.

V and J are TRBV5-5 and TRBJ1-5, with TRBD1 identical over 10 bases. The CDR3 sequence is 13 residues long. Germline V lookup: CDR1 SGHKS, CDR2 YYEKEE (reference sequence). Trimming at V came to 0 bases and at J to 11 bases, leaving 2 bases not matched to a gene. CDR3 DNA sequence: TGTGCCAGCAGCTTGGGACAGGGGGCGACCCAGCATTTT. Translation: CASSLGQGATQHF.

The sample holds one count of this clone. The J gene is TRBJ1-5, the V gene TRBV5-1, with D tentatively TRBD1 (5 bases). The germline V gene encodes CDR1 SGHRS and CDR2 YFSETQ. V was shortened by 0 bases and J by 4 bases, with 11 bases between the two germline ends. CDR3 size: 15 residues. The CDR3 spells CASSLGSGKNQPQHF. Written as DNA, the CDR3 is TGCGCCAGCAGCTTGGGGTCAGGGAAGAATCAGCCCCAGCATTTT. The full variable domain, in which reference TRBV5-1 and TRBJ1-5 provide the parts outside the CDR3, is KAGVTQTPRYLIKTRGQQVTLSCSPISGHRSVSWYQQTPGQGLQFLFEYFSETQRNKGNFPGRFSGRQFSNSRSEMNVSTLELGDSALYLCASSLGSGKNQPQHFGDGTRLSIL.

The genes are TRBV6-6 and TRBJ2-7; a possible D gene is TRBD1 (6 bases). V dropped 5 bases and J dropped 2 bases, with 16 bases sitting between them. Germline V gene data show CDR1 as MNHNY and CDR2 as SVGAGI (reference sequence). The length of the CDR3 is 15 residues. In nucleotides, the CDR3 is TGTGCCAGCAGTGAGAATCCAGGGGTTCCCTACGAGCAGTACTTC. This gives the protein CASSENPGVPYEQYF.

The chain combines TRBV7-9 with TRBJ2-3; D gene unclear. The CDR3 is 12 amino acids. CDR1 is SEHNR, CDR2 FQNEAQ, per germline (reference sequence). V lost 3 bases and J lost 5, with 6 bases in between. The chain's CDR3 is CASSFTGDTQYF. As DNA, the CDR3 is TGTGCCAGCAGCTTTACGGGAGATACGCAGTATTTT.

The chain links TRBV9 to TRBJ2-7; D is undetermined. The V end lost 0 bases, the J end lost 1 base, and 11 bases lay between the germline ends. This CDR3 contains 15 residues. Per germline, CDR1 SGDLS and CDR2 YYNGEE. The CDR3 sequence is CASSVGVSSSYEQYF. The CDR3 DNA sequence: TGTGCCAGCAGCGTAGGGGTAAGCTCATCCTACGAGCAGTACTTC. Full variable domain (remainder filled in from reference TRBV9 and TRBJ2-7): DSGVTQTPKHLITATGQRVTLRCSPRSGDLSVYWYQQSLDQGLQFLIQYYNGEERAKGNILERFSAQQFPDLHSELNLSSLELGDSALYFCASSVGVSSSYEQYFGPGTRLTVT.

This chain links TRBV4-1 with TRBJ2-1, with D perhaps matching TRBD2 (6 bases). Germline CDR1 is MGHRA and CDR2 is YSYEKL. The V end was cut by 0 bases, the J end by 7 bases, with 10 bases between. The CDR3 is made up of 14 amino acids. CDR3 loop: CASSQEEGRNEQFF. DNA of the CDR3: TGCGCCAGCAGCCAAGAGGAGGGGAGAAATGAGCAGTTCTTC.

The V and J genes are TRBV29-1 and TRBJ2-7; a weak D match, TRBD2 (6 bases). The CDR3 is 14 residues long. Trimming shortened V by 2 bases and J by 0 bases, and 11 bases separated the two germline ends. Germline assignment: CDR1 SQVTM and CDR2 ANQGSEA. The CDR3 protein is CSVEYGSGSYEQYF. CDR3 bases: TGCAGCGTTGAATATGGTAGCGGCTCCTACGAGCAGTACTTC.

This clone has a handful of counts. The chain has TRBV19 and TRBJ1-1, with TRBD1 identical over 10 bases. The CDR3 spans 19 residues. Germline CDR1 is LNHDA and CDR2 is SQIVND (reference sequence). Trimming cost V 3 bases and J 7 bases; bases outside gene matches: 20. DNA of the CDR3: TGTGCCAGTAGTATCCTCCCGGGACAGGGGACCCTCGGGTGGGGTGAAGCTTTCTTT. Amino acid sequence: CASSILPGQGTLGWGEAFF. The full variable domain, rest sourced from reference TRBV19 and TRBJ1-1, is DGGITQSPKYLFRKEGQNVTLSCEQNLNHDAMYWYRQDPGQGLRLIYYSQIVNDFQKGDIAEGYSVSREKKESFPLTVTSAQKNPTAFYLCASSILPGQGTLGWGEAFFGQGTRLTVV.

This chain connects TRBV7-9 to TRBJ1-2; D might be TRBD1 (5 bases). The CDR3 runs 15 residues. Trimming took 1 base from V and 4 from J, leaving 13 bases between them. Germline CDR1 is SEHNR and CDR2 is FQNEAQ (reference sequence). The CDR3 reads CASSLEGARGYGYTF. The CDR3, as DNA: TGTGCCAGCAGCTTAGAAGGGGCTCGGGGCTATGGCTACACCTTC.

The genes are TRBV18 and TRBJ2-1; D not certain. V lost 3 bases to trimming and J lost 7 bases, with 10 bases between them. The CDR3 consists of 13 residues. The germline gives CDR1 KGHSH, CDR2 LQKENI. CDR3 bases: TGTGCCAGCTCACCCGGTCAGTGGAATGAGCAGTTCTTC. Translating gives CASSPGQWNEQFF.